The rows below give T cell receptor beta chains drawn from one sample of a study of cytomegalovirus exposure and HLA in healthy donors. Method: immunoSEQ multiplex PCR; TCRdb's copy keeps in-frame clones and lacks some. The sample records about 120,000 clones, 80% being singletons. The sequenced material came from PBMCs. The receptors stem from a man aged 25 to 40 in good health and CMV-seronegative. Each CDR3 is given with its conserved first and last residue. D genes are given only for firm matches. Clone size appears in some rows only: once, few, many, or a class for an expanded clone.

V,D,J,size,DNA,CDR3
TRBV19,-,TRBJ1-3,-,TGTGCCAGTAGTTGGGCAGTCTCTGGAAACACCATATATTTT,CASSWAVSGNTIYF
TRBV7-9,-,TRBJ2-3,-,TGTGCCAGCAGCTTAGAGGGGGGGAATACGCAGTATTTT,CASSLEGGNTQYF
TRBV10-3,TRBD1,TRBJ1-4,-,TGTGCCATCAGTGATCCCGGGACAGGGGGGGAAAAACTGTTTTTT,CAISDPGTGGEKLFF
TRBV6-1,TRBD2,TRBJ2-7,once,TGTGCCAGCACCATAGCGGGAAGGTTTTACGAGCAGTACTTC,CASTIAGRFYEQYF
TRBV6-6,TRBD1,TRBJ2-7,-,TGTGCCAGCAGTTACTCGGGACAGGGGTGGTACGAGCAGTACTTC,CASSYSGQGWYEQYF
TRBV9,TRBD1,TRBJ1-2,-,TGTGCCAGCAGCGTAGCTCAGGGACAGCCCTATGGCTACACCTTC,CASSVAQGQPYGYTF
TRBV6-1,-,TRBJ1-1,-,TGTGCCAGCAGTGAAGCGGGAGGTATCACTTCATGGGAAGCTTTCTTT,CASSEAGGITSWEAFF
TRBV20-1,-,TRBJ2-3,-,TGCAGTGCTAGAGATCAGGATACGCAGTATTTT,CSARDQDTQYF
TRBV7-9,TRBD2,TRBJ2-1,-,TGTGCCAGCAGCTTGGCGGGAGGGCCCCAGTTCTTC,CASSLAGGPQFF
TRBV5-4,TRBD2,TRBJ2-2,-,TGTGCCAGCAGCTTCAAGGGACTAGCCTCCGGGGAGCTGTTTTTT,CASSFKGLASGELFF
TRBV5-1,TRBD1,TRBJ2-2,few,TGCGCCAGCAGCTTGGGGCCATCGACAGGGACGGCCGGGGAGCTGTTTTTT,CASSLGPSTGTAGELFF
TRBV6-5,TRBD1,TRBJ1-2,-,TGTGCCAGCAGTCCCCACAGGGGCTATGGCTACACCTTC,CASSPHRGYGYTF
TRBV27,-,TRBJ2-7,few,TGTGCCAGCAGTCAAAGTGTCCTAGCTCCTACCTACGAGCAGTACTTC,CASSQSVLAPTYEQYF
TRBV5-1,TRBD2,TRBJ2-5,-,TGCGCCAGCAGGCCGGGACTAGCGGGAGAGACCCAGTACTTC,CASRPGLAGETQYF
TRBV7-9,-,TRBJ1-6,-,TGTGCCAGCAGCCCGCTCAGGGTTAACTCCTATAATTCACCCCTCCACTTT,CASSPLRVNSYNSPLHF
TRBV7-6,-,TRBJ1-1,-,TGTGCCAGCAGCTTAGCGGTATTGGGGGGGACTGAAGCTTTCTTT,CASSLAVLGGTEAFF
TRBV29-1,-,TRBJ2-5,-,TGCAGCGTAACGAGGACGGGAAGGGCCGTAGAGACCCAGTACTTC,CSVTRTGRAVETQYF
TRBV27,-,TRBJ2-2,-,TGTGCCAGCAGTCACCGGGGGTCCACCGGGGAGCTGTTTTTT,CASSHRGSTGELFF
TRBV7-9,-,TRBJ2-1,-,TGTTCCAGCAGCCCCACCTTCCGGAATCGGACTGACAATGAGCAGTTCTTC,CSSSPTFRNRTDNEQFF